The present TCR beta chain was sequenced within a study of T cells in Graves' hyperthyroidism and ophthalmopathy. Germline V gene data show CDR1 as SEHNR and CDR2 as FQNEAQ (reference sequence). The CDR3 extends over 16 amino acids. Authors of the study amplified TCR beta CDR3 regions from RNA transcripts. The HTBI primer set was used in a first-round RT-PCR of the TCR CDR3. TCRdb itself ran the multiplex PCR reads through MiXCR, one entry per CDR3 protein. The table shows about 660,000 distinct CDR3 sequences, with just under 45% occurring only once. This clonotype was counted only a few times. Germline is not matched at one junction end, which may reflect a read error. Exclusion of patients followed from uncontrolled infection, other autoimmune disease, pregnancy or lactation.

The origin of this receptor is an adult man with Graves' disease, either hyperthyroidism or ophthalmopathy (not recorded which). The source material was peripheral blood or thyroid tissue (not recorded which). This rearrangement joins TRBV7-9 to TRBJ1-2; TRBD1 aligns across 7 bases. CDR3 protein: CASSQDRQGGYYGYTF. CDR3 sequence (DNA): TGCGCCAGCAGCCAAGATCGACAGGGAGGATACTATGGCTACACCTTC.